This is a list of T cell receptor beta chains from one sample in a study of blood T cells in healthy people across ages. MiXCR was run by TCRdb on the 5' RACE reads, yielding one entry per CDR3 protein. The sample yields around 1,800,000 distinct CDR3 sequences, around 42% seen once. The sample comprised blood. The receptors here all came from a human donor in good health. CDR3s include the opening cysteine and the closing phenylalanine or tryptophan. D genes are given only for firm matches. The size entry is marked missing in some rows and otherwise reads once, few, many or a size class.

j_call | clone_size | v_call | d_call | cdr3_nt | cdr3_aa
TRBJ1-2 | NA | TRBV4-3 | NA | TGCGCCAGCAGCCAAGAGGGCGGGAGGGGAAATGGCTACACCTTC | CASSQEGGRGNGYTF
TRBJ1-1 | NA | TRBV28 | NA | TGTGCCAGCAGTTCGGGGGAGACTGAAGCTTTCTTT | CASSSGETEAFF
TRBJ2-5 | few | TRBV3-1 | TRBD1 | TGTGCCAGCAGCCAAGACGTTCCGGGACAGGGCCAAGAGACCCAGTACTTC | CASSQDVPGQGQETQYF
TRBJ1-1 | NA | TRBV5-6 | NA | TGTGCCAGCAAGCACAGGGCGAACACTGAAGCTTTCTTT | CASKHRANTEAFF
TRBJ2-1 | NA | TRBV12-3/TRBV12-4 | NA | TGTGCCAGCAGTTTGAGATGGGGGGGGGCGTTCTTC | CASSLRWGGAFF
TRBJ2-1 | NA | TRBV6-5 | TRBD2 | TGTGCCGTTGCCGGGCTAGCGGGGGTTATCCATGAGCAGTTCTTC | CAVAGLAGVIHEQFF
TRBJ1-1 | NA | TRBV6-5 | NA | TGTGCCAGCAGTTACTCGGAGGTTGACGCTGAAGCTTTCTTT | CASSYSEVDAEAFF
TRBJ1-4 | NA | TRBV14 | NA | TGTGCCAGCAGCCAACTAACAGGGAGTGGAGATGAAAAACGGTTTTTT | CASSQLTGSGDEKRFF
TRBJ2-1 | few | TRBV6-1 | TRBD1 | TGTGCCAGCAAGGGGGCGAGTTACAATGAGCAGTTCTTC | CASKGASYNEQFF
TRBJ1-6 | NA | TRBV12-3/TRBV12-4 | TRBD1 | TGTGCCAGCAGAGTTGGGACAGGGCTTCGGAATTCACCCCTCCACTTT | CASRVGTGLRNSPLHF
TRBJ2-1 | NA | TRBV7-2 | NA | TGTGCCAGCAGCTTAGACTGGGGCAACAATGAGCAGTTCTTC | CASSLDWGNNEQFF
TRBJ2-7 | NA | TRBV4-2 | NA | TGTGCCAGCAGCCAAGAATGGACAGCCTTTTACGAGCAGTACTTC | CASSQEWTAFYEQYF
TRBJ2-5 | NA | TRBV27 | NA | TGTGCCAGCAGTTTTCAGACCCAGTACTTC | CASSFQTQYF
TRBJ1-1 | few | TRBV14 | NA | TGTGCCAGCAGCCAACTTAACAGGATGAACACTGAAGCTTTCTTT | CASSQLNRMNTEAFF
TRBJ1-6 | few | TRBV4-3 | TRBD1 | TGCGCCAGCAGCCCACACTCGGGACAGGGGACGTATTCACCCCTCCACTTT | CASSPHSGQGTYSPLHF
TRBJ2-1 | few | TRBV7-3 | TRBD1 | TGTGCCAGCAGCTCGACAGGGGTACCCTACAATGAGCAGTTCTTC | CASSSTGVPYNEQFF
TRBJ1-2 | NA | TRBV4-2 | TRBD1 | TGTGTCAGCAGCCAAGATATAACAGGGGCGTATGGCTACACCTTC | CVSSQDITGAYGYTF
TRBJ2-1 | NA | TRBV9 | TRBD1 | TGTGCCAGCAGCGTTCCACAGGGGGCGGTTGAGCAGTTCTTC | CASSVPQGAVEQFF
TRBJ2-5 | NA | TRBV2 | TRBD2 | TGTGCCAGCAAGACCACGGGGACTAGCGGGGGAGAGACCCAGTACTTC | CASKTTGTSGGETQYF
TRBJ1-3 | NA | TRBV7-6 | TRBD1 | TGTGCCAGCAGACCCTCACAGGGGCACGCTGGAAACACCATATATTTT | CASRPSQGHAGNTIYF
TRBJ2-7 | NA | TRBV5-5 | TRBD1 | TGTGCCAGCAGGGTCCCGGGACAGATCTACGAGCAGTACTTC | CASRVPGQIYEQYF
TRBJ2-5 | NA | TRBV28 | NA | TGTGCCAGCAGTTTAGGGGTTAAGAGGGGGACCCAGTACTTC | CASSLGVKRGTQYF
TRBJ1-2 | many | TRBV6-5 | NA | TGTGCCAGCAGTTACTCAGGGCATGGCTACACCTTC | CASSYSGHGYTF
TRBJ1-6 | NA | TRBV29-1 | NA | TGCAGCGTTGGTGAGAATAATTCACCCCTCCACTTT | CSVGENNSPLHF
TRBJ2-5 | NA | TRBV29-1 | NA | TGCAGCGTTGAAGACGGGTCCGGGGAAGAGACCCAGTACTTC | CSVEDGSGEETQYF
TRBJ2-1 | few | TRBV9 | NA | TGTGCCAGCAGTTTGCCAGGGTTTCCTGAGCAGTTCTTC | CASSLPGFPEQFF
TRBJ2-7 | few | TRBV6-6 | TRBD1 | TGTGCCAGCAGTCCCCAACCGGACAGGGCTTACGAGCAGTACTTC | CASSPQPDRAYEQYF
TRBJ1-2 | NA | TRBV6-1 | NA | TGTGCCAGCAGTGAGAACCCAACCCCGACGGGAGGCTACACCTTC | CASSENPTPTGGYTF
TRBJ2-1 | NA | TRBV5-4 | NA | TGTGCCAGCAGCCTAGACAGGTGGGCTACCTACAATGAGCAGTTCTTC | CASSLDRWATYNEQFF
TRBJ1-1 | once | TRBV7-9 | NA | TGTGCCAGCAGGACATCGGGGGGTGACACTGAAGCTTTCTTT | CASRTSGGDTEAFF
TRBJ2-6 | many | TRBV28 | NA | TGTGCCAGCAGTTCAGGTGGGGCCAACGTCCTGACTTTC | CASSSGGANVLTF
TRBJ2-3 | NA | TRBV20-1 | NA | TGCAGTGCTAGGTCCCCGTCCAGGGAGGCAGATACGCAGTATTTT | CSARSPSREADTQYF
TRBJ2-1 | few | TRBV20-1 | TRBD2 | TGCAGTGCTAGAGATAGGGGGCGTGGACTAGCGGGCCTTTACAATGAGCAGTTCTTC | CSARDRGRGLAGLYNEQFF
TRBJ1-6 | NA | TRBV9 | NA | TGTGCCAGCAGCGTTAGGGGTGAGAATTCACCCCTCCACTTT | CASSVRGENSPLHF
TRBJ2-1 | NA | TRBV14 | TRBD2 | TGTGCCAGCAGCCAAGTCGGACTAGCGGAGGACAATGAGCAGTTCTTC | CASSQVGLAEDNEQFF
TRBJ2-7 | NA | TRBV7-2 | NA | TGTGCCAGCAGCTTAGACGCGGGATTGGGTACCTACGAGCAGTACTTC | CASSLDAGLGTYEQYF
TRBJ1-2 | NA | TRBV12-3/TRBV12-4 | NA | TGTGCCAGCAGTCTCCGTGGAGACGGGGCGGGGGTTAACTATGGCTACACCTTC | CASSLRGDGAGVNYGYTF
TRBJ2-1 | NA | TRBV7-8 | TRBD2 | TGTGCCAGCAGCCGAGGACTAGAGGAGAATGAGCAGTTCTTC | CASSRGLEENEQFF
TRBJ2-7 | NA | TRBV9 | NA | TGTACCAGCAGCGTAGGTCCGGACCCAGGGGAGCAGTACTTC | CTSSVGPDPGEQYF
TRBJ2-3 | NA | TRBV5-1 | TRBD2 | TGCGCCAGCAGCCCCAGCGGGGGGTTCACAGATACGCAGTATTTT | CASSPSGGFTDTQYF
TRBJ2-3 | NA | TRBV7-6 | NA | TGTGTCAGCAGCTCCGGGACCAATACGCAGTATTTT | CVSSSGTNTQYF
TRBJ2-3 | few | TRBV29-1 | TRBD2 | TGCAGCGTTCGGGGAATTGGGGCGGGGGAGACAGATACGCAGTATTTT | CSVRGIGAGETDTQYF
TRBJ1-2 | few | TRBV7-9 | TRBD1 | TGTGCCAGCAGCTTAGCGCAAGGGACAGGGAACTATGGCTACACCTTC | CASSLAQGTGNYGYTF
TRBJ2-4 | few | TRBV25-1 | NA | TGTGCCAGCAGTGAGGGCAACGAAAGCATTCAGTACTTC | CASSEGNESIQYF
TRBJ1-2 | NA | TRBV9 | TRBD1 | TGTGCCAGCAGTCGGACAGGGGTAGGAGACTATGGCTACACCTTC | CASSRTGVGDYGYTF